A single sample is the source of the 30 T cell receptor beta chains below, sequenced in a study of blood T cell repertoires in COVID-19. Data came from immunoSEQ multiplex PCR; TCRdb stores just in-frame clones and leaves some out. This table holds some 130,000 clones, around 89% found once. The specimen was peripheral blood. The receptors derive from a man aged 55 to 70 with active or convalescent COVID-19.

This clone was detected once. The rearrangement joins TRBV28 to TRBJ1-2; 8 bases are shared with TRBD1. The CDR3 spans 14 residues. Germline CDR1 and CDR2: MDHEN and SYDVKM. V was clipped by 5 bases and J by 2 bases; unmatched bases: 4. CDR3 in amino acids: CASSPGGLNYGYTF. The CDR3 bases are TGTGCCAGCAGTCCAGGGGGCTTGAACTATGGCTACACCTTC.

The V gene is TRBV6-6, the J gene TRBJ1-2; D is unresolved. This CDR3 spans 12 amino acids. V lost 2 bases to trimming and J lost 8 bases, with 9 bases between them. CDR1 is MNHNY, CDR2 SVGAGI, per germline (reference sequence). The CDR3 DNA is TGTGCCAGCAGTTACGAGACTCAAGGCTACACCTTC. Encoded protein: CASSYETQGYTF.

V is TRBV3-1 (or the pseudogene TRBV3-2) and J is TRBJ2-3; 9 nucleotides agree with TRBD2. V lost 1 base, J lost 7 bases, and 9 bases stayed unmatched. This CDR3 region has 16 residues. Per germline, CDR1 LGHDT and CDR2 YNNKEL (reference sequence). CDR3 nucleotide sequence: TGTGCCAGCAGCCAAGGGACTAGCGACAGAGGAAATACGCAGTATTTT. It yields the protein CASSQGTSDRGNTQYF.

The gene calls are TRBV7-9 and TRBJ1-6; 9 bases are shared with TRBD1. The V gene's germline CDR1 is SEHNR and CDR2 FQNEAQ (reference sequence). The CDR3 extends over 15 amino acids. The junction had 5 bases not matched to a gene; V was cut back by 4 bases and J by 7 bases. CDR3 sequence: CASSSIGQGNSPLHF. CDR3 bases: TGTGCCAGCAGCTCAATCGGACAGGGGAATTCACCCCTCCACTTT.

The CDR3 reads CASMAADTQYF. CDR3 nucleotides: TGTGCCAGCATGGCGGCAGATACGCAGTATTTT. V usage is TRBV27 and J usage is TRBJ2-3; no clear D gene. Trimming shortened V by 7 bases and J by 4 bases, and 6 bases separated the two germline ends. The germline CDR1 and CDR2 sequences are MNHEY and SMNVEV (reference sequence). The CDR3 is 11 residues long.

The rearrangement joins TRBV11-2 to TRBJ2-5; TRBD1 matches at 9 bases. CDR3 length equals 17 residues. V was clipped by 2 bases and J by 7 bases; unmatched bases: 14. Germline V lookup: CDR1 SGHAT, CDR2 FQNNGV. CDR3 residues: CASSLSQGQGPMGTQYF. DNA of the CDR3: TGTGCCAGCAGCTTAAGTCAGGGACAGGGTCCTATGGGGACCCAGTACTTC. The variable domain in full, with the rest retrieved from reference TRBV11-2 and TRBJ2-5, is EAGVAQSPRYKIIEKRQSVAFWCNPISGHATLYWYQQILGQGPKLLIQFQNNGVVDDSQLPKDRFSAERLKGVDSTLKIQPAKLEDSAVYLCASSLSQGQGPMGTQYFGPGTRLLVL.

The chain uses TRBV19 and TRBJ1-5, with D uncertain. Trimming pared 4 bases from V and 5 bases from J, leaving 9 bases between. The CDR3 is 13 amino acids. Germline V gene lookup returns CDR1 LNHDA and CDR2 SQIVND (reference sequence). CDR3 in amino acids: CASSTRGDQPQHF. Written as DNA, the CDR3 is TGTGCCAGTAGTACCCGCGGCGATCAGCCCCAGCATTTT.

The V call is TRBV28, the J call TRBJ1-1; no definite D call. Germline CDR1 MDHEN, CDR2 SYDVKM. This CDR3 has 12 residues. V dropped 7 bases and J dropped 0 bases, with 6 bases sitting between them. CDR3 in amino acids: CASTGMNTEAFF. In DNA form, the CDR3 reads TGTGCCAGCACAGGAATGAACACTGAAGCTTTCTTT.

The V gene is TRBV28, the J gene TRBJ1-5; possibly TRBD1 for D (5 bases). V was clipped by 3 bases and J by 4 bases, with 7 bases between them. Germline V gene data show CDR1 as MDHEN and CDR2 as SYDVKM. The CDR3 has 13 amino acids. The CDR3, as DNA: TGTGCCAGCAGTTTCAGGGTTAATCAGCCCCAGCATTTT. Encoded protein: CASSFRVNQPQHF.

The genes are TRBV5-1 and TRBJ2-3; D is possibly TRBD1 (5 bases). There are 14 residues in the CDR3. V dropped 0 bases and J dropped 3 bases, with 8 bases sitting between them. Germline loops: CDR1 SGHRS, CDR2 YFSETQ. CDR3 nucleotide sequence: TGCGCCAGCAGCTTGGAGGGGATTACAGATACGCAGTATTTT. Encoded protein: CASSLEGITDTQYF.

The chain combines TRBV5-8 with TRBJ2-7, with TRBD2 identical over 9 bases. CDR3 length: 18 amino acids. CDR1 SGHTS and CDR2 YDEGEE come from the germline V gene. Unmatched junction bases numbered 12, after V lost 0 bases and J lost 2 bases. CDR3: CASSLEGQRGDLTYEQYF. For the CDR3, the DNA is TGTGCCAGCAGCTTGGAGGGCCAGCGGGGGGACCTAACCTACGAGCAGTACTTC.

J is TRBJ2-3 and V is TRBV27, with 7 bases that match TRBD1. The J segment lost 2 bases and the V segment lost 5 bases, leaving 10 bases of the junction unmatched. Germline V gene data show CDR1 as MNHEY and CDR2 as SMNVEV (reference sequence). This CDR3 has 16 amino acids. The DNA for the CDR3 is TGTGCCAGCAGTCCACACCTTGACAGGGCCACAGATACGCAGTATTTT. Translated: CASSPHLDRATDTQYF.

This rearrangement joins TRBV19 to TRBJ2-1; 9 bases agree with TRBD1. This CDR3 is built from 16 residues. V shed 0 bases and J 5 bases; nucleotides not matched to a gene: 5. Germline V gene data show CDR1 as LNHDA and CDR2 as SQIVND (reference sequence). The CDR3 DNA reads as TGTGCCAGTAGTATAGATGTCGGGACAGGGAACAATGAGCAGTTCTTC. Its protein is CASSIDVGTGNNEQFF.

The chain is built from TRBV9 and TRBJ2-3; possibly TRBD2 for D (5 bases). Between the trimmed V and J ends, which lost 0 bases and 4 bases, there was a span of 12 bases. CDR1 and CDR2 (germline): SGDLS, YYNGEE. The CDR3 covers 15 residues. This CDR3 reads CASSVAGVGSDTQYF. The DNA for the CDR3 is TGTGCCAGCAGCGTAGCCGGGGTGGGGTCAGATACGCAGTATTTT.

This chain joins TRBV19 and TRBJ2-1, with D perhaps matching TRBD2 (6 bases). The CDR3 has 14 amino acids. Trimming cost V 11 bases and J 0 bases, with 14 bases left between them. Germline values: CDR1 LNHDA, CDR2 SQIVND (reference sequence). The CDR3 sequence is CACGGRNSYNEQFF. The DNA for the CDR3 is TGTGCCTGTGGGGGGAGAAACTCCTACAATGAGCAGTTCTTC. The full variable domain, its missing parts supplied by reference TRBV19 and TRBJ2-1, is DGGITQSPKYLFRKEGQNVTLSCEQNLNHDAMYWYRQDPGQGLRLIYYSQIVNDFQKGDIAEGYSVSREKKESFPLTVTSAQKNPTAFYLCACGGRNSYNEQFFGPGTRLTVL.

The chain employs TRBV30 and TRBJ2-5; D possibly corresponds to TRBD1 (6 bases). The V end lost 4 bases, the J end lost 0 bases, and 12 bases lay between the germline ends. The germline CDR1 and CDR2 sequences are GTSNPN and SVGIG (reference sequence). The CDR3 contains 14 residues. The CDR3 region is CAWTEDRYQETQYF. CDR3 nucleotides: TGTGCCTGGACCGAGGACAGATACCAAGAGACCCAGTACTTC.

J is TRBJ2-2 and V is TRBV5-4, with no clear D. The CDR3 sequence is 16 residues long. V lost 0 bases to trimming and J lost 7 bases, with 16 bases between them. CDR1 is SGHNT, CDR2 YYREEE, per germline (reference sequence). CDR3: CASSLGLSLSSGELFF. The CDR3, as DNA: TGTGCCAGCAGCTTGGGGTTAAGTCTCTCTAGCGGGGAGCTGTTTTTT. The whole variable domain, filled in from reference TRBV5-4 and TRBJ2-2, reads ETGVTQSPTHLIKTRGQQVTLRCSSQSGHNTVSWYQQALGQGPQFIFQYYREEENGRGNFPPRFSGLQFPNYSSELNVNALELDDSALYLCASSLGLSLSSGELFFGEGSRLTVL.

The CDR3 loop reads CASSFSVNTEAFF. CDR3 DNA sequence: TGTGCCAGCAGCTTCTCCGTGAACACTGAAGCTTTCTTT. This chain uses TRBV7-9 with TRBJ1-1; D not certain. V lost 3 bases and J lost 0, with 5 bases in between. This CDR3 has 13 amino acids. Per the germline V gene, CDR1 is SEHNR and CDR2 is FQNEAQ (reference sequence).

CDR3 sequence reads: CASSQGHSGNTIYF. CDR3 coding DNA: TGTGCCAGCAGCCAGGGCCACTCTGGAAACACCATATATTTT. The chain uses TRBV4-2 and TRBJ1-3; D remains unclear. The CDR3 extends over 14 amino acids. V was clipped by 3 bases and J by 0 bases, with 6 bases between them. Germline CDR1 LGHNA, CDR2 YNFKEQ.

The chain carries TRBV28 and TRBJ1-1, with 9 bases matching TRBD1. V gave up 5 bases and J gave up 8 bases; unmatched junction bases: 15. CDR3 length: 16 amino acids. CDR1 and CDR2 from the germline V gene are MDHEN and SYDVKM. This CDR3 reads CASSPQPSDRGREAFF. The CDR3 bases are TGTGCCAGCAGTCCCCAACCGTCCGACAGGGGGAGGGAAGCTTTCTTT.

A single count supports this clone. The chain combines TRBV29-1 with TRBJ2-1; possibly TRBD2 for D (5 bases). The CDR3 spans 15 residues. V was cut by 1 base and J by 0 bases, with 10 bases left in between. Germline V gene sequence: CDR1 SQVTM, CDR2 ANQGSEA. DNA of the CDR3: TGCAGCGTTGAAGTACCTAGCTACTCCTACAATGAGCAGTTCTTC. Protein sequence: CSVEVPSYSYNEQFF.

This chain connects TRBV24-1 to TRBJ2-7; possible D gene TRBD1, 5 bases. Between the trimmed V and J ends, which lost 5 bases and 0 bases, there was a span of 7 bases. There are 13 residues in the CDR3. Germline V gene lookup returns CDR1 KGHDR and CDR2 SFDVKD. For the CDR3, the DNA is TGTGCCACCAGTGGGGGCTACTCCTACGAGCAGTACTTC. Translating gives CATSGGYSYEQYF.

The V gene is TRBV6-5, the J gene TRBJ1-1; TRBD1 matches 8 bases. CDR1 and CDR2 (germline): MNHEY, SVGAGI. CDR3 length: 16 residues. J lost 2 bases, V lost 0 bases, and 5 bases had no gene match. Here the CDR3 DNA reads TGTGCCAGCAGTTACTCCGCAGGGGGCATAAACACTGAAGCTTTCTTT. It is translated as CASSYSAGGINTEAFF.

The rearrangement joins TRBV2 to TRBJ2-3; maybe TRBD2 (6 bases). Germline V gives CDR1 SNHLY, CDR2 FYNNEI. V lost 3 bases and J lost 5, with 12 bases in between. The CDR3 loop spans 14 amino acids. Written as DNA, the CDR3 is TGTGCCAGCAGTGAGGGCGGGATGAGAGATACGCAGTATTTT. Its translation: CASSEGGMRDTQYF.

The chain couples TRBV6-2 or TRBV6-3 to TRBJ1-2; tentatively, D is TRBD1 (5 bases). V shed 6 bases and J shed 0 bases, with 11 bases lying between them. CDR3 length: 14 amino acids. Per the germline V gene, CDR1 is MNHEY and CDR2 is SVGEGT. CDR3 in DNA: TGTGCCAGCAGCCCTCGGACACCTAACTATGGCTACACCTTC. It codes for CASSPRTPNYGYTF.

V is TRBV3-1 (or the pseudogene TRBV3-2) and J is TRBJ2-7, with D tentatively TRBD2 (6 bases). V lost 0 bases and J 8 bases, leaving 20 bases between the germline ends. Germline V gene lookup returns CDR1 LGHDT and CDR2 YNNKEL (reference sequence). This CDR3 has 16 residues. The CDR3 region has the DNA TGTGCCAGCAGCCAAGAGAGGAGGGGCCCCCTTAGTAAGCAGTACTTC. Amino acid sequence: CASSQERRGPLSKQYF.

The J gene is TRBJ1-5, the V gene TRBV7-9; D ambiguous. V was clipped by 1 base and J by 6 bases, with 7 bases between them. The germline gives CDR1 SEHNR, CDR2 FQNEAQ (reference sequence). CDR3 length: 13 residues. This chain's CDR3 is CASSLGAVQPQHF. The DNA of the CDR3 is TGTGCCAGCAGCTTAGGAGCGGTTCAGCCCCAGCATTTT.

The chain employs TRBV7-2 and TRBJ1-2, with a tentative D call TRBD1 (6 bases). From germline, CDR1 is SGHTA and CDR2 FQGNSA. CDR3 length: 15 amino acids. The germline V and J ends were trimmed by 5 bases and 4 bases, with 17 bases remaining between them. Written as DNA, the CDR3 is TGTGCCAGCAGCCTACAGGGAGGGGGTATCTATGGCTACACCTTC. Amino acid sequence: CASSLQGGGIYGYTF.

This chain links TRBV18 with TRBJ1-2; TRBD1 might be the D (6 bases). Per the germline V gene, CDR1 is KGHSH and CDR2 is LQKENI. The CDR3 spans 14 residues. V dropped 6 bases and J dropped 2 bases, with 13 bases sitting between them. The CDR3 loop reads CASSLDSANYGYTF. In nucleotides, the CDR3 is TGTGCCAGCTCGCTGGACAGTGCAAACTATGGCTACACCTTC.

V gene TRBV30 combines with J gene TRBJ1-5; D call uncertain. This CDR3 is built from 15 residues. V was shortened by 0 bases and J by 0 bases, with 9 bases between the two germline ends. Germline CDR1 GTSNPN, CDR2 SVGIG (reference sequence). CDR3: CAWSVGGNSNQPQHF. CDR3 sequence (DNA): TGTGCCTGGAGTGTGGGAGGGAATAGCAATCAGCCCCAGCATTTT.